This TCR beta chain was profiled in a study of cytomegalovirus exposure and HLA in healthy donors. Repertoires were generated with immunoSEQ multiplex PCR, while TCRdb's copy carries only in-frame clones and drops some. This table holds some 78,000 clones, about 96% found once. Germline V lookup: CDR1 SGDLS, CDR2 YYNGEE. This CDR3 comprises 16 residues. The J segment lost 2 bases and the V segment lost 2 bases, leaving 7 bases of the junction unmatched. The sequenced sample was PBMCs. The receptor comes from a man younger than 35 in good health and CMV-seropositive. The gene calls are TRBV9 and TRBJ2-7; 10 bases are shared with TRBD1. The DNA of the CDR3 is TGTGCCAGCAGCGTTAGGGACAGGGGATCCCCCTACGAGCAGTACTTC. Protein: CASSVRDRGSPYEQYF.